This T cell receptor beta chain was captured in a study of vaccination and CD4 T cells after COVID-19. For the study at large: Each participant was administered two doses of a vaccine, which was either BNT162b2 or mRNA-1273.

Treatment indicated: approximately nine-day PBMC culture with coronavirus spike peptide pools or control peptides (ViraFEST assay). Once peptide pools had expanded antigen-specific T cells, ViraFEST sequenced TCRs. The Oncomine TCR Beta short-read assay generated sequence data from the DNA of cultured CD4+ T cells. In this case, cultured CD4+ T cells provided the extracted genomic DNA. TCRdb itself ran the PCR reads through MiXCR, one entry per CDR3 protein. The data show 9,500 to 10,000 distinct CDR3 sequences, around 37% seen once. The V gene's germline CDR1 is WSHSY and CDR2 SAAADI. V lost 6 bases to trimming and J lost 0 bases; unmatched junction nucleotides: 2. CDR3 size: 13 residues. In regard to this clonotype: Its antigen remains unidentified.

This clonotype was obtained from a human donor who had recovered from COVID-19. The sample was CD4+ T cells from blood, cultured in vitro. The chain uses TRBV10-2 and TRBJ2-7, with 7 positions matching TRBD1. The CDR3 loop reads CASRGTASYEQYF. The CDR3 DNA sequence: TGCGCCAGCAGGGGGACAGCCTCCTACGAGCAGTACTTC.